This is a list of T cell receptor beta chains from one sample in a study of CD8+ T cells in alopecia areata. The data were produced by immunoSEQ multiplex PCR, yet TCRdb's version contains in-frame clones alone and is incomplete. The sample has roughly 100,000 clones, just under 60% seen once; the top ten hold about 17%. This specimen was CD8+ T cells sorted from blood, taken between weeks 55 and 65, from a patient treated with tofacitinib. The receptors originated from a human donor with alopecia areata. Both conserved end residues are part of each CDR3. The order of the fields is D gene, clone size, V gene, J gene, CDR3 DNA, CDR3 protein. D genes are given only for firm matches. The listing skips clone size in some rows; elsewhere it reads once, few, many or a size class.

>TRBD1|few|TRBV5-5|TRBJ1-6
TGTGCCAGCAGCTTGGTTGGGACAGGGGATTCACCCCTCCACTTT
CASSLVGTGDSPLHF
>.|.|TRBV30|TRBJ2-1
TGTGTCCTCATAGGGGACTCGCCTTATGAGCAGTTCTTC
CVLIGDSPYEQFF
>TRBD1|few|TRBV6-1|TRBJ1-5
TGTGCCAGCAGTGAGGGGACAGGGGGGAATCAGCCCCAGCATTTT
CASSEGTGGNQPQHF
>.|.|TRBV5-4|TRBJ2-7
TGTGCCAGCAGCTTGCCAGGGGTCCACGAGCAGTACTTC
CASSLPGVHEQYF
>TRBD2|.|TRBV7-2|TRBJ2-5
TGTGCCAGCAGCTTTTCGGGGGGTACCCAAGAGACCCAGTACTTC
CASSFSGGTQETQYF
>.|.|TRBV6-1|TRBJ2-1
TGTGCCAGCAGTGCCCTAACAGGGCTTGATGAGCAGTTCTTC
CASSALTGLDEQFF
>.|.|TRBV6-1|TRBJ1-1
TGTGCCAGCAGTGAGTCGTGGGACACAGAAGCTTTCTTT
CASSESWDTEAFF
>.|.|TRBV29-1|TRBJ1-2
TGCAGCGTCCCAAAGGGAGGGGCCCCACACTATGGCTACACCTTC
CSVPKGGAPHYGYTF
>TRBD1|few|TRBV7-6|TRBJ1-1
TGTGCCAGCAGCGAAGGACAGGGGTGGTGGGGAGACACTGAAGCTTTCTTT
CASSEGQGWWGDTEAFF
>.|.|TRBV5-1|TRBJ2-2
TGCGCCAGCAGACACCGGGAAGACATAGCAATTACCGGGGAGCTGTTTTTT
CASRHREDIAITGELFF
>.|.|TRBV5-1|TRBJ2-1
TGCGCCAGCCGGTCCGACTCATCCTACAATGAGCAGTTCTTC
CASRSDSSYNEQFF
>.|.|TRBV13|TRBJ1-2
TGTGCCAGCAGCTTAGCAGGGGTCAATTATGGCTACACCTTC
CASSLAGVNYGYTF
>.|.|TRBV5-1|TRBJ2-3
TGCGCCAGCAGCTTGGTACAGGGAGATACGCAGTATTTT
CASSLVQGDTQYF
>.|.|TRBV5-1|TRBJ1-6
TGCGCCAGCAGCTTGAACGCAGGGGTAAATTCACCCCTCCACTTT
CASSLNAGVNSPLHF
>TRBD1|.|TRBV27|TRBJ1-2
TGTGCCAGCAGTTGGACAGGGAGTGGAGGCTACACCTTC
CASSWTGSGGYTF
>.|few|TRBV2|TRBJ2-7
TGTGCCAGCAGTGGGGCACCGGGGAACTTC
CASSGAPGNF
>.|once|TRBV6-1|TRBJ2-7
TGTGCCAGCAGTGAAATGGAAGGGACCTACGAGCAGTACTTC
CASSEMEGTYEQYF